This T cell receptor (beta chain) derives from a study of blood T cell repertoires in COVID-19. V lost 9 bases, J lost 4 bases, and 3 bases stayed unmatched. Germline assignment: CDR1 MRHNA and CDR2 SNTAGT. The CDR3 covers 12 residues. TCRdb's copy holds only in-frame clones and misses some; the assay was immunoSEQ multiplex PCR. The sample holds roughly 60,000 clones; 65% to 90% are singletons and the top ten take around 18%. The chain combines TRBV6-4 with TRBJ2-5, with 9 positions matching TRBD1. The sequence derives from a human donor in a cohort sampled during active COVID-19. Sequencing was carried out using peripheral blood. CDR3 loop: CARQGAGETQYF. Here the CDR3 DNA reads TGTGCCAGACAGGGGGCAGGAGAGACCCAGTACTTC.